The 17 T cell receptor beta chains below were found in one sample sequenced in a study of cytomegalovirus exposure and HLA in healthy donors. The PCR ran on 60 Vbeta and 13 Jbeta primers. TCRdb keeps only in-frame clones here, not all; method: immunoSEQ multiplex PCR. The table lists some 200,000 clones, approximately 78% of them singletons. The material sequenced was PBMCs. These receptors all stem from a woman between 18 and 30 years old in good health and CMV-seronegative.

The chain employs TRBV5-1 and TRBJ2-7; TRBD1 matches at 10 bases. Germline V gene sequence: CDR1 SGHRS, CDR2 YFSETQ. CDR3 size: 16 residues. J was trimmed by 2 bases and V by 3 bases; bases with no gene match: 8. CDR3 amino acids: CASSWDPGQGTYEQYF. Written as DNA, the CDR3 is TGCGCCAGCAGCTGGGACCCGGGACAGGGGACCTACGAGCAGTACTTC. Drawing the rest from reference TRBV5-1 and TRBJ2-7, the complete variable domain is KAGVTQTPRYLIKTRGQQVTLSCSPISGHRSVSWYQQTPGQGLQFLFEYFSETQRNKGNFPGRFSGRQFSNSRSEMNVSTLELGDSALYLCASSWDPGQGTYEQYFGPGTRLTVT.

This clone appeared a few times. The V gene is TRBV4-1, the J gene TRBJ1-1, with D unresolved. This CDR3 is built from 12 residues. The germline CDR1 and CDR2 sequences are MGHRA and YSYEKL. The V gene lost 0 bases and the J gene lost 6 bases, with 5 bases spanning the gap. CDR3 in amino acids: CASSQDRAEAFF. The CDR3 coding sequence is TGCGCCAGCAGCCAAGATCGCGCTGAAGCTTTCTTT.

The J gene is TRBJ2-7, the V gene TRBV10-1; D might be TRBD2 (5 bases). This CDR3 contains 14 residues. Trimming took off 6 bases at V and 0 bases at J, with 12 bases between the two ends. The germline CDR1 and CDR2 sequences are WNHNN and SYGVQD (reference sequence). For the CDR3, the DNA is TGCGCCAGCAGACCGGGAATTGGCTCCTACGAGCAGTACTTC. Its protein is CASRPGIGSYEQYF.

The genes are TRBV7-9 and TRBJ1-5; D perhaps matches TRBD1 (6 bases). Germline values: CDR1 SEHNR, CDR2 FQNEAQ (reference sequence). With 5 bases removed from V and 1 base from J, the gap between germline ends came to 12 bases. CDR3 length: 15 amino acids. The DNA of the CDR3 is TGTGCCAGCAGCGATAATACAGGGAGCAATCAGCCCCAGCATTTT. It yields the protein CASSDNTGSNQPQHF.

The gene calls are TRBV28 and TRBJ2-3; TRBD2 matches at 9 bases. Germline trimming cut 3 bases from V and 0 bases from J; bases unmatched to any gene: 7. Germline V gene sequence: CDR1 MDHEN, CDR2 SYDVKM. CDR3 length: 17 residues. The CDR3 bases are TGTGCCAGCAGTTTTCAGCGGGAGGTTAGCAGCACAGATACGCAGTATTTT. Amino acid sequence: CASSFQREVSSTDTQYF.

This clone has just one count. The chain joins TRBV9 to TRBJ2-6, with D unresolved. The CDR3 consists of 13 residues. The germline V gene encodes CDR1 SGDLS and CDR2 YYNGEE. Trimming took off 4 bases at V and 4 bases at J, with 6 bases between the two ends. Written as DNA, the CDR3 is TGTGCCAGCAGCCCAGGAGGGGCCAACGTCCTGACTTTC. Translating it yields CASSPGGANVLTF.

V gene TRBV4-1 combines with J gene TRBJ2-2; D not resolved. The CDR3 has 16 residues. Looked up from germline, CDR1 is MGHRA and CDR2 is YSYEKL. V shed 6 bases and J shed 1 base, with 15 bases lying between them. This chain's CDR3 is CASSPHESGNTGELFF. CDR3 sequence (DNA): TGCGCCAGCAGTCCGCATGAATCCGGGAACACCGGGGAGCTGTTTTTT.

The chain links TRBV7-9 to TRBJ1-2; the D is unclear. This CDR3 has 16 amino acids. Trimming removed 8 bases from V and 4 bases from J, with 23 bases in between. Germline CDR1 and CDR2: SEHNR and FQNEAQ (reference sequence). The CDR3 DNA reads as TGTGCCAGCGACCCCCCCGAGGGAAGACGGTTCTATGGCTACACCTTC. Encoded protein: CASDPPEGRRFYGYTF.

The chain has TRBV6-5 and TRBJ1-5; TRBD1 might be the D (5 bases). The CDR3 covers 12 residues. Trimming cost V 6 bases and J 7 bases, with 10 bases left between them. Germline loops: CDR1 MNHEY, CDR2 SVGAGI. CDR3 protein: CASSGGGQPQHF. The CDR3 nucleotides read TGTGCCAGCAGCGGCGGGGGGCAGCCCCAGCATTTT.

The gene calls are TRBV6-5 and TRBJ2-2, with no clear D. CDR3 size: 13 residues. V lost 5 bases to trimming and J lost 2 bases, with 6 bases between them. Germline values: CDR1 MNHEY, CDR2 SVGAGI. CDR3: CASSGSNTGELFF. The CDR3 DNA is TGTGCCAGCAGTGGCAGTAACACCGGGGAGCTGTTTTTT.

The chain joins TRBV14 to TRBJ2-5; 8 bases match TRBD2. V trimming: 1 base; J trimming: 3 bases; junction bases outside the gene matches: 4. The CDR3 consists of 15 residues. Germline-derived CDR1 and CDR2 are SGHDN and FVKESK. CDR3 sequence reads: CASSQVTGGKETQYF. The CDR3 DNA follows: TGTGCCAGCAGCCAAGTTACGGGGGGGAAAGAGACCCAGTACTTC.

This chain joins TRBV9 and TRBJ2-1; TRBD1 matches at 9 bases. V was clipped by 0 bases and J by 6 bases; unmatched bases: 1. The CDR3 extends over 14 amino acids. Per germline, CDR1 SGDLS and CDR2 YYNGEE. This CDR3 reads CASSVVGQGNEQFF. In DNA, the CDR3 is TGTGCCAGCAGCGTAGTGGGACAGGGCAATGAGCAGTTCTTC.

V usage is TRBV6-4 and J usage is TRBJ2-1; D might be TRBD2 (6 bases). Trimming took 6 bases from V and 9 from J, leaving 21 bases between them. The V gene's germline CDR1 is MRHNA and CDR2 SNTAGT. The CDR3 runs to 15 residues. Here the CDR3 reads CASRSIAEVGGEQFF. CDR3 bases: TGTGCCAGCAGAAGTATAGCGGAAGTTGGTGGTGAGCAGTTCTTC.

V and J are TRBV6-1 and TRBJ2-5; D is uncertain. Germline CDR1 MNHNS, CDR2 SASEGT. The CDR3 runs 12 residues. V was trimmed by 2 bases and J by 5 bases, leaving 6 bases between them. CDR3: CASSEYTETQYF. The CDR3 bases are TGTGCCAGCAGTGAATACACCGAGACCCAGTACTTC.

CDR3 residues: CARSIYQGGYEQYF. Written as DNA, the CDR3 is TGTGCCAGAAGCATATATCAGGGAGGCTACGAGCAGTACTTC. The chain carries TRBV5-3 and TRBJ2-7; D is possibly TRBD2 (6 bases). TRBV5-3 is an open reading frame, and its role is uncertain. The CDR3 has 14 residues. V was trimmed by 4 bases and J by 3 bases, leaving 14 bases between them.

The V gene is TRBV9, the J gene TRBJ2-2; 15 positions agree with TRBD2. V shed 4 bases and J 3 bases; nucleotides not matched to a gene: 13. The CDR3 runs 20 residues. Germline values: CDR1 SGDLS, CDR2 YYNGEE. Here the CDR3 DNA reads TGTGCCAGCAGCCCTCCGGGACTAGCGGGAGGTCGGTGGGACACCGGGGAGCTGTTTTTT. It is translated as CASSPPGLAGGRWDTGELFF.

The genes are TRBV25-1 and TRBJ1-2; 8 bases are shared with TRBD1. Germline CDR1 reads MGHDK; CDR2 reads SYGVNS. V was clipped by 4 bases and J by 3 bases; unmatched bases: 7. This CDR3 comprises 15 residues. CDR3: CASSARTGRDYGYTF. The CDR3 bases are TGTGCCAGCAGTGCCCGGACAGGGAGGGACTATGGCTACACCTTC.